A selection of T cell receptor beta chains follows, all from one sample in a study of T cell responses to AZD1222 COVID-19 vaccine. The data were produced by immunoSEQ multiplex PCR, yet TCRdb's version contains in-frame clones alone and is incomplete. This table holds approximately 50,000 clones, around 88% found once. Sequences were derived from peripheral blood, sampled 28 days after the second AZD1222 dose. Source of these receptors: an adult who received the AZD1222 COVID-19 vaccine. CDR3s leave out the opening cysteine and the closing phenylalanine or tryptophan. Each record gives: J gene, V gene, CDR3 protein.

J: TRBJ1-2; V: TRBV5-1; CDR3: ASSPAVTLYYGYT
J: TRBJ2-1; V: TRBV27; CDR3: ASSFGTSGRALEQF
J: TRBJ2-1; V: TRBV7-9; CDR3: ASSLAELVNEQF
J: TRBJ1-4; V: TRBV2; CDR3: ASSVPRQATNEKLF
J: TRBJ2-3; V: TRBV24-1; CDR3: ATSDPQGPLTDTQY
J: TRBJ2-1; V: TRBV7-2; CDR3: ASCRGTSTLNEQF
J: TRBJ2-2; V: TRBV11-3; CDR3: ASRGRTGELF
J: TRBJ2-7; V: TRBV28; CDR3: ASSLLPRTSGRAYEQY
J: TRBJ2-7; V: TRBV4-1; CDR3: ASSQDPAGAFYEQY
J: TRBJ2-7; V: TRBV5-1; CDR3: ASRETSGNEQY
J: TRBJ2-7; V: TRBV6-1; CDR3: ASSSHTSYEQY
J: TRBJ2-1; V: TRBV2; CDR3: ASRPGLAGGYEQF
J: TRBJ2-2; V: TRBV18; CDR3: ASSTENTGELF
J: TRBJ2-7; V: TRBV10-3; CDR3: ATSGQGNYEQY
J: TRBJ1-6; V: TRBV16; CDR3: ASSQPTGRANSPLH
J: TRBJ2-2; V: TRBV2; CDR3: ASSDLRGGELF
J: TRBJ1-1; V: TRBV7-2; CDR3: ASSQYGGTGPRAF
J: TRBJ1-5; V: TRBV4-2; CDR3: ASSQDVDQPQH
J: TRBJ2-1; V: TRBV2; CDR3: ASSGQGAGNEQF
J: TRBJ2-3; V: TRBV30; CDR3: AWSVMDTQY
J: TRBJ2-3; V: TRBV5-4; CDR3: ASSLSAGLAGGDTQY
J: TRBJ2-1; V: TRBV6-2/TRBV6-3; CDR3: ASNPGNNEQF
J: TRBJ2-7; V: TRBV5-1; CDR3: ASSSGGLAGGPYEQY
J: TRBJ2-7; V: TRBV7-8; CDR3: ASSLLGTGGYEQY